This T cell receptor (beta chain) originates from a study of T-cell memory formation after mild COVID-19 (dated by TCRdb to the early 2020s). As for the study more broadly: TCR sequence clusters from the two donors were largely donor specific. Longitudinal TCRalpha and TCRbeta repertoire sequencing tracked T-cell clones expanding and contracting after mild COVID-19 in a couple of donors. Two young, previously healthy adult volunteers, one female and one male, were included in the cohort.

This clonotype was recorded many times. No cognate antigen has been identified for it. The input lacks base qualities; no much larger clone sits a single base away. Sequenced using an Illumina NovaSeq 6000. TCRalpha and TCRbeta cDNA libraries were constructed by 5'RACE with constant-segment primers, with sample barcodes and unique molecular identifiers being introduced. RNA was extracted from every sample with Trizol reagent. The libraries were amplified in two PCR steps, and the second step added a second sample barcode and Illumina TruSeq adapters. Sequencing of the libraries was done on an Illumina NovaSeq, producing 2 x 150 bp paired-end reads. In the original analysis: The reads were demultiplexed and collapsed into UMI-guided consensus sequences using migec v1.2.7. Using mixcr v2.1.11, UMI consensuses were aligned to TRA and TRB V and J templates and then assembled into clonotypes. Expanded or contracted clonotypes were those called significant by both edgeR and NoisET, with noise models trained on biological replicates. For edgeR calls, a false discovery rate-adjusted p below 0.01 and a log2 fold-change threshold of 1 were applied. As an exploratory analysis of dynamics, max-normalized trajectories of the 1000 most abundant clonotypes were examined with PCA combined with hierarchical clustering. Separately sequenced CD4+ and CD8+ repertoires were used to assign a CD4 or CD8 phenotype to each responding clone. Starting from the raw public reads, TCRdb applied fastp trimming at Q25, assembled clones with MiXCR and retained in-frame beta chains. Each entry merges the rows of one CDR3 protein and shows their most common DNA and genes. The V and J calls here are based on TCRdb, not the publication. Present in this sample are 580,000 or so distinct CDR3 sequences, 15% to 20% of which were seen just once. The ten largest clones capture around 7.8% of the sample.

Points the paper makes about the study in general: Contracting CD4+ clones turned up mainly in the CM and EM memory subsets, whereas EMRA was where CD8+ clones were enriched. Some responding clones were found in pre-infection memory, which suggests that pre-existing cross-reactive memory T cells took part in the SARS-CoV-2 response. Only a couple of mild cases were covered by the study, and larger cohorts that include severe cases with pre-infection samples were considered necessary. Balanced CD4/CD8 phenotypes were observed for clones contracting from day 15 to 85, whereas a bias towards CD4+ was observed for a second wave of clones expanding from day 15 to 37. Whether the second-wave clones peaking on day 37 were SARS-CoV-2 specific was not confirmed.

Ficoll-Paque density gradient centrifugation was the method used to isolate PBMCs. Its CDR3 holds 15 amino acids, cysteine through phenylalanine. The CDR3 DNA has 45 bases and is translated from base 1. The trim is 1 base for V and 5 bases for J, with a gap of 14 bases between the germline ends. CDR1 and CDR2 (LNHNV, YYDKDF) derive from the germline V gene (reference sequence). The TCR was taken from an adult woman who had mild COVID-19 (a few samples of this study predate the infection). The sample titles of this study are shuffled in the database, so cell type and time point are left out; the donor was told from shared clones. Sequenced material: PBMCs or a T cell subset sorted from them (not recorded which). The chain couples TRBV15 to TRBJ2-5; the D segment might be TRBD1 or TRBD2, since each matches 5 bases. The CDR3 reads as follows: CATSRVAGWDETQYF. The bases read TGTGCCACCAGCAGAGTGGCGGGTTGGGACGAGACCCAGTACTTC.